Listed below are T cell receptor beta chains from one sample, sequenced in a study of cytomegalovirus exposure and HLA in healthy donors. Repertoires were generated with immunoSEQ multiplex PCR, while TCRdb's copy carries only in-frame clones and drops some. There are roughly 190,000 clones in the sample; over 80% occur only once, and 1% to 1.5% lies in the top ten. Input material: PBMCs. The receptors were gathered from a man aged 25-45 years in good health and CMV-seronegative. CDR3s include the opening cysteine and the closing phenylalanine or tryptophan. D genes are given only for firm matches. Expanded clones get a size class; other rows say once, few or many, or leave the size out.

NA	NA	TRBV30	TRBJ2-7	13	TGTGCCTGGAATGACAATGGGGCAGCCGAGCAGTACTTC	CAWNDNGAAEQYF
NA	NA	TRBV2	TRBJ1-6	15	TGTGCCAGCAGTGAAGCGTCAACAGGACCTAGAACCCTCCACTTT	CASSEASTGPRTLHF
NA	TRBD2	TRBV27	TRBJ2-1	17	TGTGCCAGCAGTTTTCTCGGGACTAGCGGGAGGCGAAATGAGCAGTTCTTC	CASSFLGTSGRRNEQFF
NA	NA	TRBV7-9	TRBJ1-6	14	TGTGCCAGCAGCTTAACACAGGTCGAGTCACCCCTCCACTTT	CASSLTQVESPLHF
NA	NA	TRBV28	TRBJ1-1	12	TGTGCCAGCACCCGGGGGACTTTCCGAGCTTTCTTT	CASTRGTFRAFF
NA	NA	TRBV27	TRBJ2-1	14	TGTGCCAGCAGTTCGGTGAGCTCCTACAATGAGCAGTTCTTC	CASSSVSSYNEQFF
NA	NA	TRBV6-5	TRBJ1-6	13	TGTGCCAGCAGTGTACAGGGTAATTCACCCCTCCACTTT	CASSVQGNSPLHF
NA	NA	TRBV5-1	TRBJ2-7	15	TGCGCCAGCAGTAAAACGGGATCCAGCTCCTACGAGCAGTACTTC	CASSKTGSSSYEQYF
NA	NA	TRBV19	TRBJ1-2	12	TGTGCCACCGCTGGGTTTCTAGGTGGCTACACCTTC	CATAGFLGGYTF
NA	TRBD2	TRBV7-9	TRBJ2-7	17	TGTTCCAGCGAACCGGGACTAGCGGGGGGGGAGACCTACGAGCAGTACTTC	CSSEPGLAGGETYEQYF
NA	TRBD2	TRBV18	TRBJ2-7	16	TGTGCCAGCTCACCACGTGGCGGGAGTAATTTCTACGAGCAGTACTTC	CASSPRGGSNFYEQYF
NA	TRBD2	TRBV4-1	TRBJ2-5	15	TGCGCCAGCAGCCAGGGTTGGGGGGGTCGGGAGACCCAGTACTTC	CASSQGWGGRETQYF
NA	TRBD1	TRBV6-5	TRBJ1-4	14	TGTGCCAGTGGGACAGGGGCTACTAATGAAAAACTGTTTTTT	CASGTGATNEKLFF
NA	NA	TRBV27	TRBJ2-3	11	TGTGCCAGCGGACAGAGAGATACGCAGTATTTT	CASGQRDTQYF
once	TRBD2	TRBV28	TRBJ2-2	17	TGTGCCAGCAGTTCGCTTCCTAGCGGGATTGACACCGGGGAGCTGTTTTTT	CASSSLPSGIDTGELFF
NA	TRBD1	TRBV19	TRBJ2-5	15	TGTGCCAGTAGCCGTTCACAGGGGTTGGGAGAGACCCAGTACTTC	CASSRSQGLGETQYF
few	TRBD1	TRBV30	TRBJ2-5	13	TGTGCAACCCGGGACAGGGGAATTCAGACCCAGTACTTC	CATRDRGIQTQYF
NA	NA	TRBV6-6	TRBJ2-2	13	TGTGCCAGCACTCCAGTGCTGGCCGGGGAGCTGTTTTTT	CASTPVLAGELFF
NA	NA	TRBV28	TRBJ1-4	16	TGTGCCAGCAGTTATGCAGGTGGGGGGGTCGCTGAAAAACTGTTTTTT	CASSYAGGGVAEKLFF
once	NA	TRBV18	TRBJ2-1	13	TGTGCCAGCTCACCTCGGTCTGACAATGAGCAGTTCTTC	CASSPRSDNEQFF
NA	TRBD1	TRBV6-1	TRBJ1-6	17	TGTGCCAGCAGTGAACAGGGGGCGAGCTCCTATAATTCACCCCTCCACTTT	CASSEQGASSYNSPLHF
NA	TRBD2	TRBV2	TRBJ2-5	16	TGTGCCAGCAGTGAGCGCGGGGGGGCGAGGGCAGAGACCCAGTACTTC	CASSERGGARAETQYF
NA	TRBD2	TRBV27	TRBJ2-7	14	TGTGCCAGCAGTTTAGGCGGGGGGTTCTACGAGCAGTACTTC	CASSLGGGFYEQYF
NA	NA	TRBV13	TRBJ1-2	14	TGTGCCAACAGCTTAGGACTAGTACTATATGGCTACACCTTC	CANSLGLVLYGYTF
NA	NA	TRBV7-2	TRBJ2-7	14	TGTGCCAGCAGACCGGGCCGGGACTCCTACGAGCAGTACTTC	CASRPGRDSYEQYF
NA	NA	TRBV29-1	TRBJ2-7	12	TGCAGCGCTCGGGAAGAGGACTACGAGCAGTACTTC	CSAREEDYEQYF
NA	TRBD1	TRBV5-1	TRBJ1-6	14	TGCGCCAGCAGCTTGGGACAGGGTGGTTCACCCCTCCACTTT	CASSLGQGGSPLHF
NA	NA	TRBV6-5	TRBJ2-3	16	TGTGCCAGCAGTTACTCGGGGCGGGGCAAAACAGATACGCAGTATTTT	CASSYSGRGKTDTQYF
NA	NA	TRBV10-3	TRBJ2-7	15	TGTGCCATCAGGGGCGGCAGGGAACCAGGCTACGAGCAGTACTTC	CAIRGGREPGYEQYF
NA	TRBD1	TRBV5-1	TRBJ1-1	15	TGCGCCAGCAGCCCCTGGGACAGGGGGGGAAATGAAGCTTTCTTT	CASSPWDRGGNEAFF
NA	TRBD1	TRBV2	TRBJ2-5	16	TGTGCCAGCCGATACCGGGACAGGGAGTACCAAGAGACCCAGTACTTC	CASRYRDREYQETQYF
NA	NA	TRBV11-2	TRBJ1-2	14	TGTGCCAGCAGCTCCTGGACAGCTCCTTTGGGCTACACCTTC	CASSSWTAPLGYTF
NA	NA	TRBV11-2	TRBJ1-1	16	TGTGCCAGCAGCTTAGTCTCGACCGGGGGAGGCACTGAAGCTTTCTTT	CASSLVSTGGGTEAFF
NA	TRBD2	TRBV11-1	TRBJ2-1	16	TGTGCCAGCAGTCCTACTGGACTAGCGGGAATTAATGAGCAGTTCTTC	CASSPTGLAGINEQFF
NA	TRBD1	TRBV18	TRBJ1-5	14	TGTGCCAGCTCACCGGACAGGTTGGGGCAGCCCCAGCATTTT	CASSPDRLGQPQHF
NA	NA	TRBV13	TRBJ2-1	13	TGTGCCAGCAGCGCACTCCAGGACAATGAGCAGTTCTTC	CASSALQDNEQFF
once	NA	TRBV7-2	TRBJ2-1	17	TGTGCCAGCAGCTTACGAATAGCGGAGAAAGTTTACAATGAGCAGTTCTTC	CASSLRIAEKVYNEQFF
NA	TRBD1	TRBV6-6	TRBJ2-7	15	TGTGCCAGCAGCCCCCCGGGACAGGGAACCTACGAGCAGTACTTC	CASSPPGQGTYEQYF